This T cell receptor (beta chain) was sequenced during a study of blood T cell repertoires in COVID-19. About the study: The cDNA or gDNA used as material had been derived from T cells, B-cell-depleted T cells, or PBMCs.

The study drew participants aged about 18 to 95 years from some 23 US areas. Here immunoSEQ multiplex PCR was the method, and the copy in TCRdb shows in-frame clones only, minus some. The sample consists of about 220,000 clones, about four fifths of them appearing once. The sequenced sample was PBMCs or T cells enriched from blood (not recorded which). The clonotype was recovered from a woman aged 60 to 75 who had recovered from COVID-19.

The CDR3 region has the DNA TGTGCCAGCAGTGAACGACGGACAGGGCCGTATGGCTACACCTTC. Protein: CASSERRTGPYGYTF. The chain is built from TRBV6-1 and TRBJ1-2, with TRBD1 matching over 8 bases. The CDR3 sequence is 15 residues long. Per germline, CDR1 MNHNS and CDR2 SASEGT. V trimming: 2 bases; J trimming: 5 bases; junction bases outside the gene matches: 7.